This T cell receptor (beta chain) is drawn from a study of blood T cell repertoires in COVID-19. Study summary: Sample material is recorded as cDNA or gDNA derived from T cells, B-cell-depleted T cells, or PBMCs.

Per the authors' pipeline: Researchers report that nucleated cell counts were estimated from reference gene primer amplification. The data were produced by immunoSEQ multiplex PCR, yet TCRdb's version contains in-frame clones alone and is incomplete. The V and J calls and clone size come from that table; D and trimming were worked out from the DNA. The table lists roughly 180,000 clones, 81% of them singletons. Germline V gene data show CDR1 as KGHSH and CDR2 as LQKENI. The CDR3 is 16 residues long. V was clipped by 3 bases and J by 2 bases; unmatched bases: 7. Specimen: PBMCs or T cells enriched from blood (not recorded which). The rearrangement joins TRBV18 to TRBJ1-3, with 7 bases identical to TRBD1. This clonotype was sampled from a woman aged 40 to 50 with acute COVID-19. The CDR3 here is CASSPVTGYTGNTIYF. For the CDR3, the DNA is TGTGCCAGCTCACCCGTGACAGGGTACACTGGAAACACCATATATTTT. The full variable domain, rest sourced from reference TRBV18 and TRBJ1-3, is NAGVMQNPRHLVRRRGQEARLRCSPMKGHSHVYWYRQLPEEGLKFMVYLQKENIIDESGMPKERFSAEFPKEGPSILRIQQVVRGDSAAYFCASSPVTGYTGNTIYFGEGSWLTVV.